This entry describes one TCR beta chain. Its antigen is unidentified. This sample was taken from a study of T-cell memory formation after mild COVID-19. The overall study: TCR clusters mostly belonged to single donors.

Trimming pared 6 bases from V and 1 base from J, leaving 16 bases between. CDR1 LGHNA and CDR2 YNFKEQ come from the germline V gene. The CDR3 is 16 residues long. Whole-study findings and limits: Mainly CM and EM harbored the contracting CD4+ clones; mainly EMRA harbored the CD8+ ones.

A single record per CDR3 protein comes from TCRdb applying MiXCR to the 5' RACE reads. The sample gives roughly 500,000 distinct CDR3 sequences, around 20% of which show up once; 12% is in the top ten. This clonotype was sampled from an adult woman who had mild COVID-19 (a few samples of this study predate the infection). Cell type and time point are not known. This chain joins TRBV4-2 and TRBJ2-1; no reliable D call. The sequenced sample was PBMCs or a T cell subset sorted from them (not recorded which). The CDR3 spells CASSPTGYPSYNEQFF. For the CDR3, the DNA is TGTGCCAGCAGTCCTACCGGGTACCCTTCCTACAATGAGCAGTTCTTC.